This entry lists 17 T cell receptor beta chains sequenced from one sample in a study of CD8+ T cells in alopecia areata. After isolation, RNA underwent reverse transcription to generate cDNA as the sequencing template. Data came from immunoSEQ multiplex PCR; TCRdb stores just in-frame clones and leaves some out. The sample lists around 140,000 clones; around 47% were seen once. The material sequenced was CD4+ T cells sorted from blood. The origin of the receptors is a human donor with alopecia areata.

This clone showed up just a few times. The chain uses TRBV6-4 and TRBJ2-2, with D uncertain. Germline values: CDR1 MRHNA, CDR2 SNTAGT. V shed 8 bases and J shed 0 bases, with 16 bases lying between them. The CDR3 contains 16 residues. CDR3 amino acids: CASSPLPDPNTGELFF. The CDR3 DNA reads TGTGCCAGCTCCCCCTTGCCGGATCCGAACACCGGGGAGCTGTTTTTT.

The CDR3 DNA reads TGTGCCAGCAGCCTAACCGGAGACTATGGCTACACCTTC. It is translated as CASSLTGDYGYTF. This chain uses TRBV9 with TRBJ1-2; D unresolved. The CDR3 has 13 amino acids. Germline V gives CDR1 SGDLS, CDR2 YYNGEE. The V end lost 4 bases, the J end lost 3 bases, and 10 bases lay between the germline ends.

The gene calls are TRBV4-1 and TRBJ1-2; D ambiguous. The V end lost 0 bases, the J end lost 6 bases, and 11 bases lay between the germline ends. The length of the CDR3 is 14 residues. Germline V CDR1 and CDR2: MGHRA, YSYEKL. The CDR3 DNA reads as TGCGCCAGCAGCCAAGAAGCAGGACTCAATGGCTACACCTTC. It translates to CASSQEAGLNGYTF.

The chain couples TRBV9 to TRBJ2-6, with D possibly being TRBD1 or TRBD2 (5 bases each). Germline V gene data show CDR1 as SGDLS and CDR2 as YYNGEE. The length of the CDR3 is 16 residues. V was clipped by 0 bases and J by 4 bases, with 11 bases between them. DNA of the CDR3: TGTGCCAGCAGCGTAGCTAAGGGACGAGGGGCCAACGTCCTGACTTTC. It translates to CASSVAKGRGANVLTF.

The chain combines TRBV5-1 with TRBJ1-4, with no clear D. This CDR3 comprises 14 residues. Deletions cut 0 bases from V and 0 bases from J, with 3 bases between. Germline V gives CDR1 SGHRS, CDR2 YFSETQ. The CDR3 DNA reads as TGCGCCAGCAGCTTGGGGGCAACTAATGAAAAACTGTTTTTT. This sequence encodes CASSLGATNEKLFF.

This rearrangement joins TRBV6-5 to TRBJ1-2; TRBD1 agrees at 10 bases. The CDR3 consists of 15 residues. Per the germline V gene, CDR1 is MNHEY and CDR2 is SVGAGI. With V trimmed by 1 base and J by 6 bases, 5 bases remained unmatched. CDR3 sequence reads: CASSYFGTGADGYTF. The DNA of the CDR3 is TGTGCCAGCAGTTACTTCGGGACAGGGGCGGATGGCTACACCTTC.

The V call is TRBV30, the J call TRBJ1-5; 8 positions agree with TRBD1. The CDR3 has 14 amino acids. Germline V CDR1 and CDR2: GTSNPN, SVGIG (reference sequence). V was pared by 5 bases and J by 5 bases, with 8 bases of the junction left unmatched. Here the CDR3 reads CAWGPGQGHQPQHF. The CDR3 coding sequence is TGTGCCTGGGGCCCCGGACAGGGTCATCAGCCCCAGCATTTT.

This clone was seen a handful of times. V is TRBV29-1 and J is TRBJ2-5; D uncertain. Germline CDR1 reads SQVTM; CDR2 reads ANQGSEA. V dropped 6 bases and J dropped 0 bases, with 5 bases sitting between them. There are 11 residues in the CDR3. The CDR3, as DNA: TGCAGCGTCCAGTACCAAGAGACCCAGTACTTC. Protein: CSVQYQETQYF.

This clone has more than one count but fewer than ten. The chain links TRBV5-1 to TRBJ2-1; TRBD2 aligns across 7 bases. This CDR3 spans 18 amino acids. Germline lookup yields CDR1 SGHRS and CDR2 YFSETQ. V was pared by 0 bases and J by 0 bases, with 9 bases of the junction left unmatched. The CDR3 protein is CASSLETGGAASYNEQFF. Written as DNA, the CDR3 is TGCGCCAGCAGCTTGGAGACGGGAGGAGCGGCCTCCTACAATGAGCAGTTCTTC.

This clone came up once. The chain has TRBV5-1 and TRBJ2-1, with 7 bases that match TRBD2. This CDR3 is built from 15 residues. V shed 0 bases, J shed 9 bases, and the junction held 9 bases outside the gene matches. Per the germline V gene, CDR1 is SGHRS and CDR2 is YFSETQ. The CDR3 region has the DNA TGCGCCAGCAGCTTGGTGTCTCGGCCGGGGGGTGAGCAGTTCTTC. It codes for CASSLVSRPGGEQFF.

The chain links TRBV29-1 to TRBJ1-1; D ambiguous. V was clipped by 6 bases and J by 3 bases, with 14 bases between them. CDR1 and CDR2 (germline): SQVTM, ANQGSEA. This CDR3 spans 13 amino acids. The CDR3 is CSVTRGLDTEAFF. Written as DNA, the CDR3 is TGCAGCGTGACCCGGGGTTTGGACACTGAAGCTTTCTTT.

The chain employs TRBV27 and TRBJ2-5, with 10 bases aligning to TRBD2. Per germline, CDR1 MNHEY and CDR2 SMNVEV (reference sequence). CDR3 size: 14 residues. V lost 8 bases to trimming and J lost 5 bases; unmatched junction nucleotides: 8. The CDR3 reads CASVSGRAGETQYF. In DNA form, the CDR3 reads TGTGCCAGCGTAAGCGGGAGGGCCGGGGAGACCCAGTACTTC.

This clone has only a few counts. The chain couples TRBV19 to TRBJ2-1; 9 bases fit TRBD2. CDR3 size: 15 residues. Germline values: CDR1 LNHDA, CDR2 SQIVND (reference sequence). V shed 4 bases, J shed 4 bases, and the junction held 5 bases outside the gene matches. The CDR3, as DNA: TGTGCCAGTAGTAAAGGTGCGGGAGGGTACAATGAGCAGTTCTTC. Its protein product is CASSKGAGGYNEQFF.

This clone was observed a handful of times. This rearrangement joins TRBV27 to TRBJ2-4; TRBD2 agrees at 13 bases. There are 18 residues in the CDR3. V shed 3 bases, J shed 2 bases, and the junction held 7 bases outside the gene matches. Germline V CDR1 and CDR2: MNHEY, SMNVEV (reference sequence). The CDR3 region is CASSLSVGLAGTKNIQYF. The CDR3 nucleotides read TGTGCCAGCAGTTTGTCCGTGGGACTAGCGGGAACCAAAAACATTCAGTACTTC.

This clone occurred once. V and J are TRBV7-2 and TRBJ2-5, with 11 bases aligning to TRBD1. The CDR3 spans 14 residues. Per germline, CDR1 SGHTA and CDR2 FQGNSA. Trimming took 5 bases from V and 6 from J; bases not matched to a gene: 5. The CDR3 region is CASSPGQGGKTQYF. For the CDR3, the DNA is TGTGCCAGCAGCCCGGGACAGGGGGGGAAGACCCAGTACTTC.

V is TRBV5-1 and J is TRBJ2-5; TRBD1 matches at 7 bases. The trim removed 4 bases at V and 7 bases at J, leaving 13 bases unmatched. Germline V gives CDR1 SGHRS, CDR2 YFSETQ. The CDR3 runs to 15 residues. CDR3 nucleotides: TGCGCCAGCAGCGATCTACGGAAGGGGGCGGGGACCCAGTACTTC. Translation gives CASSDLRKGAGTQYF.

This clone was seen only a few times. The chain is built from TRBV29-1 and TRBJ2-7; TRBD1 matches 11 bases. The junction had 8 bases not matched to a gene; V was cut back by 4 bases and J by 3 bases. Germline CDR1 and CDR2: SQVTM and ANQGSEA. The CDR3 consists of 15 residues. The CDR3 DNA reads TGCAGCGTTGCTGGACAGGGGGCTAGTATCTACGAGCAGTACTTC. Residues: CSVAGQGASIYEQYF.